This T cell receptor beta chain was captured by sequencing in a study of blood T cells in healthy people across ages (dated by TCRdb to 2013 to 2016). A note on the overall study: In model experiments, template switching captured about one uniquely barcoded TCR beta cDNA molecule for every two T cells. To track age-related changes in TCR beta repertoire diversity, the study relied on deep sequencing normalized with unique cDNA molecular identifiers. The donors were divided into four age groups: young (average around 16 years), middle-aged (about 39), aged (approximately 64) and long-lived (roughly 86). To avoid experimental bias, donors of different ages were spread randomly across the sequencing lanes. The study analyzed two additional independent replicas of 1 million unique cDNA reads from the same blood draw for two donors, one aged 18 to 30 and one aged 80 or older. What the research found in general, with its limitations: Compared with the aged group, the long-lived group had more naive CD4+ T cells, fewer expanded clones and increased TCR diversity, a pattern suggesting age selection. Conclusive comparison of naive and antigen-experienced compartments was prevented by the profiling of bulk unsorted PBMCs. Total diversity estimates from one million sequenced T cells were considered lower bounds and underestimates. Observed TCR beta diversity per million T cells fell roughly linearly with age, and a significant reduction was already apparent by age about 38. The CMV infection status of donors was not known, potentially confounding age-related changes in expanded clonotypes. The percentage of naive T cells measured by flow cytometry correlated strongly with observed TCR beta diversity.

A word on this clonotype: Its binding antigen is unknown. The record has no base qualities; no much larger clone is one base away.

Libraries came from 5' RACE. A second PCR of roughly 6 to 11 cycles was run with a J-beta primer mix and a sample-barcoded 5' primer. Each TCR beta cDNA molecule received a unique molecular identifier from a template-switch 5' adaptor carrying 12 random nucleotides. Each sample yielded at least 2.5 million CDR3-containing paired-end reads. All of the RNA was converted into first-strand cDNA using the Mint cDNA synthesis kit, with a TRBC-specific oligonucleotide serving as the primer. Following uracil-DNA glycosylase treatment, all cDNA underwent a first 18-cycle PCR with the universal primers M1SS and BC2_uni_R. On the authors' methods: Normalization of each sample was performed by random selection of 1 million high-quality reads, each carrying a distinct molecular identifier. Reads with shared molecular identifiers were discarded instead of being binned into consensus sequences. MiTCR, set to a Q25 quality threshold and the strictest error-elimination algorithm, was used for CDR3 identification, clonotype clustering and error correction. A nonparametric unseen species model using Euler transformation provided a lower-bound estimate of total TCR beta diversity. The raw public data were reprocessed by TCRdb itself: fastp quality trimming at Q25, MiXCR clonotype calling, in-frame beta chains only. Rows with one shared CDR3 protein collapse into an entry with the most common genes and DNA. TCRdb's processing, not the authors' own work, is the source of the V and J calls. In this sample the table shows some 1.8 million distinct CDR3 sequences, roughly 43% of which occur a single time. Jointly, the top ten make up roughly 23% of the sample.

The donors were around 39 Caucasian individuals from Russia, aged 6 to 90 years, who were systemically healthy. Each donor gave around 9.5 milliliters of peripheral blood, collected into EDTA-treated Vacutainer tubes. Ficoll-Paque density-gradient centrifugation was used to isolate PBMCs, with at least 7 million obtained per sample. Trizol reagent was used to extract total RNA from PBMCs, with at least 5 micrograms per sample. For every donor, flow cytometry on a PBMC aliquot measured the percentage of naive CD45RAhigh/CD27high T cells. The CDR3 sequence holds 13 residues, the cysteine and phenylalanine included. The CDR3 DNA has 39 bases and is translated from base 1. CDR1 and CDR2 (SGHVS, FNYEAQ) derive from the germline V gene. Deletion took 1 base off V and 6 bases off J, with a span of 8 bases between the germline ends.

The TCR comes from a human donor in good health. Recombination linked TRBV7-6 to TRBJ2-3, with the D gene uncertain. Sequenced material: blood. In nucleotide form, the sequence is TGTGCCAGCAGCTTAGGGTGGGTGGATACGCAGTATTTT. Translated, this is CASSLGWVDTQYF.